The 27 T cell receptor beta chains given below trace back to one sample, sequenced in a study of shared clonotypes between healthy human individuals. Data came from immunoSEQ multiplex PCR; TCRdb stores just in-frame clones and leaves some out. The table lists about 1.1 million clones, approximately 78% of them singletons. The material sequenced was memory CD4+ T cells from PBMCs. Subset indicated: CD45RA-negative fraction. These receptors came from a man in his late teens or twenties in good health. Some clones in this sample may be carry-over from other donors' samples.

The chain combines TRBV19 with TRBJ1-5; TRBD1 might be the D (6 bases). Germline CDR1 LNHDA, CDR2 SQIVND (reference sequence). The CDR3 has 14 amino acids. V shed 3 bases and J shed 5 bases, with 11 bases lying between them. The CDR3 region is CASSMGHRDQPQHF. For the CDR3, the DNA is TGTGCCAGTAGTATGGGACACCGAGATCAGCCCCAGCATTTT. The entire variable domain, with the rest obtained from reference TRBV19 and TRBJ1-5, is as follows: DGGITQSPKYLFRKEGQNVTLSCEQNLNHDAMYWYRQDPGQGLRLIYYSQIVNDFQKGDIAEGYSVSREKKESFPLTVTSAQKNPTAFYLCASSMGHRDQPQHFGDGTRLSIL.

This sequence joins TRBV5-4 and TRBJ1-1, with 7 bases identical to TRBD1. The J segment lost 10 bases and the V segment lost 5 bases, leaving 11 bases of the junction unmatched. Per the germline V gene, CDR1 is SGHNT and CDR2 is YYREEE (reference sequence). The CDR3 loop spans 13 amino acids. In DNA form, the CDR3 reads TGTGCCAGCAGGATAACAGGGGAAGGGCGAGCTTTCTTT. Its protein product is CASRITGEGRAFF. The whole variable domain, filled in from reference TRBV5-4 and TRBJ1-1, reads ETGVTQSPTHLIKTRGQQVTLRCSSQSGHNTVSWYQQALGQGPQFIFQYYREEENGRGNFPPRFSGLQFPNYSSELNVNALELDDSALYLCASRITGEGRAFFGQGTRLTVV.

The chain joins TRBV13 to TRBJ1-2; the match to TRBD1 covers 12 bases. CDR1 and CDR2 (germline): PRHDT, FYEKMQ (reference sequence). This CDR3 is built from 16 residues. V lost 3 bases, J lost 6 bases, and 8 bases stayed unmatched. The CDR3 DNA follows: TGTGCCAGCAGCTTCGATCCCGGGACAGGGGGCGATGGCTACACCTTC. This encodes CASSFDPGTGGDGYTF.

Written as DNA, the CDR3 is TGTGCCAGCAGCCGCGCAGCCAGCACAGATACGCAGTATTTT. This codes for CASSRAASTDTQYF. The chain carries TRBV5-8 and TRBJ2-3; no clear D gene. There are 14 residues in the CDR3. CDR1 SGHTS and CDR2 YDEGEE come from the germline V gene. V was shortened by 4 bases and J by 0 bases, with 9 bases between the two germline ends.

This clone was seen a handful of times. This CDR3 is also generated by other DNA sequences in the sample. The chain uses TRBV30 and TRBJ1-5, with unresolved D. Per germline, CDR1 GTSNPN and CDR2 SVGIG (reference sequence). V was clipped by 3 bases and J by 0 bases, with 3 bases between them. The CDR3 runs 12 residues. Written as DNA, the CDR3 is TGTGCCTGGAGCCTTAGCAATCAGCCCCAGCATTTT. This gives the protein CAWSLSNQPQHF.

This clone was observed once. The V gene is TRBV27, the J gene TRBJ2-6; D possibly matches TRBD1 or TRBD2 (7 bases each). Per germline, CDR1 MNHEY and CDR2 SMNVEV (reference sequence). The V end lost 4 bases, the J end lost 3 bases, and 22 bases lay between the germline ends. The CDR3 contains 19 residues. CDR3 coding DNA: TGTGCCAGCAGTTCCCGGGGGGACAGCCCTCTTCTTGGGGCCAACGTCCTGACTTTC. Protein product: CASSSRGDSPLLGANVLTF.

The CDR3 region is CSVDGRSSGNTIYF. CDR3 sequence (DNA): TGCAGCGTTGATGGAAGAAGCTCTGGAAACACCATATATTTT. This chain connects TRBV29-1 to TRBJ1-3, with D unclear. CDR1 is SQVTM and CDR2 is ANQGSEA in the germline V gene. V dropped 3 bases and J dropped 0 bases, with 9 bases sitting between them. CDR3 length equals 14 residues.

The V gene is TRBV10-3, the J gene TRBJ2-5; 7 bases are shared with TRBD2. The CDR3 spans 16 residues. Germline CDR1 and CDR2: ENHRY and SYGVKD. V dropped 0 bases and J dropped 5; count of bases not matched to a gene: 9. This chain's CDR3 is CAISESRGRGLETQYF. The CDR3 DNA sequence: TGTGCCATCAGTGAGTCGCGAGGGAGGGGTTTGGAGACCCAGTACTTC.

CDR3 region: CASSLGRARLGAEQYF. The CDR3 nucleotides are TGTGCCAGCAGCTTAGGTCGGGCGAGACTAGGTGCCGAGCAGTACTTC. This sequence joins TRBV7-2 and TRBJ2-7; weak D call: TRBD2 (6 bases). Trimming took off 1 base at V and 6 bases at J, with 19 bases between the two ends. This CDR3 comprises 16 residues. Germline lookup yields CDR1 SGHTA and CDR2 FQGNSA.

This rearrangement joins TRBV7-3 to TRBJ2-2; no firm D call. CDR1 is SGHTA and CDR2 is FQGTGA in the germline V gene. Trimming pared 4 bases from V and 4 bases from J, leaving 10 bases between. This CDR3 spans 14 amino acids. The CDR3 nucleotides read TGTGCCAGCAGCTCCCAGTCGAGCACCGGGGAGCTGTTTTTT. Its protein product is CASSSQSSTGELFF.

The rearrangement links TRBV4-3 to TRBJ2-7; D is tentatively TRBD1 or TRBD2 (5 bases each). Germline V lookup: CDR1 LGHNA, CDR2 YSLEER. The V end lost 0 bases, the J end lost 2 bases, and 14 bases lay between the germline ends. This CDR3 comprises 16 residues. The CDR3 is CASSQDPIWGTYEQYF. The CDR3 DNA follows: TGCGCCAGCAGCCAAGACCCCATCTGGGGGACCTACGAGCAGTACTTC.

In its sample, this clone was seen a few times. Additional DNA sequences in this sample encode the identical CDR3. This rearrangement joins TRBV5-1 to TRBJ2-3; 7 bases fit TRBD2. Trimming took 7 bases from V and 5 from J; bases not matched to a gene: 1. Looked up from germline, CDR1 is SGHRS and CDR2 is YFSETQ. The CDR3 is 11 amino acids. CDR3 sequence: CASGEGDTQYF. CDR3 in DNA: TGCGCCAGCGGGGAGGGAGATACGCAGTATTTT.

The chain couples TRBV28 to TRBJ2-3; tentative D call: TRBD1 (5 bases). Trimming left V 7 bases short and J 0 bases short, with 11 bases between. Looked up from germline, CDR1 is MDHEN and CDR2 is SYDVKM. The CDR3 covers 14 residues. CDR3 region: CASKAGLSTDTQYF. The CDR3 bases are TGTGCCAGCAAGGCAGGGTTGAGCACAGATACGCAGTATTTT. The variable domain in full, completed from reference TRBV28 and TRBJ2-3, reads DVKVTQSSRYLVKRTGEKVFLECVQDMDHENMFWYRQDPGLGLRLIYFSYDVKMKEKGDIPEGYSVSREKKERFSLILESASTNQTSMYLCASKAGLSTDTQYFGPGTRLTVL.

The chain employs TRBV27 and TRBJ2-5; 7 bases match TRBD2. The CDR3 consists of 14 residues. J was trimmed by 4 bases and V by 1 base; bases with no gene match: 3. Germline CDR1 MNHEY, CDR2 SMNVEV (reference sequence). Here the CDR3 DNA reads TGTGCCAGCAGTTTATGGGGGGGAGCAGAGACCCAGTACTTC. Translated: CASSLWGGAETQYF.

The chain uses TRBV12-5 and TRBJ1-1, with D unclear. The CDR3 totals 15 residues. Trimming shortened V by 1 base and J by 1 base, and 10 bases separated the two germline ends. The germline CDR1 and CDR2 sequences are LGHNT and FRNRAP. The CDR3 DNA reads TGTGCTAGTGGTTTGGATGACCGGTCGAACACTGAAGCTTTCTTT. Translation: CASGLDDRSNTEAFF.

Regarding this clone: A much larger clone lies one base from this, so it may be a read error. Other DNA sequences in this sample translate to the same CDR3. This chain connects TRBV5-1 to TRBJ2-7; D is undetermined. The germline V and J ends were trimmed by 0 bases and 1 base, with 8 bases remaining between them. The CDR3 extends over 14 amino acids. Looked up from germline, CDR1 is SGHRS and CDR2 is YFSETQ. CDR3 nucleotide sequence: TGCGCCAGCAGCTTGGCGGCAGCGTCCTACGAGCAGTACTTC. This translates into CASSLAAASYEQYF.

The chain recombines TRBV5-1 with TRBJ1-5; D remains unclear. Germline V gene sequence: CDR1 SGHRS, CDR2 YFSETQ. V shed 4 bases and J shed 5 bases, with 10 bases lying between them. The CDR3 is 13 residues long. The CDR3 DNA reads TGCGCCAGCAGCCCCGACTGGGATCAGCCCCAGCATTTT. Translation: CASSPDWDQPQHF.

This chain joins TRBV6-5 and TRBJ2-3; 7 bases match TRBD1. This CDR3 spans 14 amino acids. Germline V gene data show CDR1 as MNHEY and CDR2 as SVGAGI. V was pared by 8 bases and J by 6 bases, with 11 bases of the junction left unmatched. CDR3 DNA sequence: TGTGCCAGCGCCCCGACAGGGAAAGAGGATACGCAGTATTTT. Its protein product is CASAPTGKEDTQYF.

On this clone: The sample carries other DNA sequences with the same CDR3. The chain's CDR3 is CASSLSRGADTQYF. CDR3 bases: TGTGCCAGCAGCTTATCTAGGGGAGCAGATACGCAGTATTTT. This chain joins TRBV7-3 and TRBJ2-3; D is tentatively TRBD1 or TRBD2 (5 bases each). The germline CDR1 and CDR2 sequences are SGHTA and FQGTGA. V gave up 2 bases and J gave up 4 bases, with 10 bases separating them. The CDR3 is made up of 14 amino acids.

The J gene is TRBJ2-5, the V gene TRBV5-1, with D possibly matching TRBD1 (6 bases). There are 15 residues in the CDR3. Germline V gene sequence: CDR1 SGHRS, CDR2 YFSETQ. Trimming shortened V by 7 bases and J by 2 bases, and 18 bases separated the two germline ends. The CDR3 coding sequence is TGCGCCAGCCAAATAGGGGGTTACCCACAAGAGACCCAGTACTTC. It yields the protein CASQIGGYPQETQYF.

The rearrangement links TRBV5-1 to TRBJ2-5; 9 nucleotides match TRBD2. Germline V gives CDR1 SGHRS, CDR2 YFSETQ. Trimming at V came to 4 bases and at J to 3 bases, leaving 7 bases not matched to a gene. The CDR3 is 15 amino acids. The CDR3 reads CASSVRLAAEETQYF. In DNA form, the CDR3 reads TGCGCCAGCAGCGTCAGACTAGCGGCGGAAGAGACCCAGTACTTC.

This rearrangement joins TRBV5-1 to TRBJ1-1; TRBD1 matches at 8 bases. The J segment lost 3 bases and the V segment lost 4 bases, leaving 8 bases of the junction unmatched. CDR3 length equals 15 residues. Germline V CDR1 and CDR2: SGHRS, YFSETQ. CDR3 region: CASSPPGRGHTEAFF. The CDR3 nucleotides are TGCGCCAGCAGCCCCCCAGGCAGGGGGCACACTGAAGCTTTCTTT.

This chain joins TRBV7-2 and TRBJ1-1; 8 nucleotides agree with TRBD1. Germline V gene data show CDR1 as SGHTA and CDR2 as FQGNSA. J gave up 4 bases and V 3 bases, and 7 bases lay outside the gene matches. The CDR3 loop spans 15 amino acids. CDR3 DNA: TGTGCCAGCAGCTTGGGGGACAGGAGGAGCACTGAAGCTTTCTTT. Protein product: CASSLGDRRSTEAFF.

The chain links TRBV6-1 to TRBJ1-2; 7 bases agree with TRBD1. CDR3 length equals 14 residues. The V gene's germline CDR1 is MNHNS and CDR2 SASEGT. V trimming: 1 base; J trimming: 4 bases; junction bases outside the gene matches: 3. The chain's CDR3 is CASSEEGAGYGYTF. CDR3 bases: TGTGCCAGCAGTGAAGAGGGGGCTGGCTATGGCTACACCTTC.

This rearrangement joins TRBV9 to TRBJ2-7; 10 bases match TRBD2. CDR1 and CDR2 (germline): SGDLS, YYNGEE. Germline trimming cut 0 bases from V and 4 bases from J; bases unmatched to any gene: 10. The CDR3 loop spans 17 amino acids. The CDR3 here is CASSVGDSGRSPYEQYF. The CDR3 nucleotides read TGTGCCAGCAGCGTAGGGGATAGCGGGAGGTCTCCATACGAGCAGTACTTC.

This chain links TRBV28 with TRBJ2-5, with 9 bases that match TRBD2. V shed 5 bases, J shed 5 bases, and the junction held 9 bases outside the gene matches. This CDR3 is built from 15 residues. CDR1 and CDR2 (germline): MDHEN, SYDVKM. CDR3 residues: CASSGGTSSAETQYF. The CDR3 DNA reads TGTGCCAGCAGTGGCGGGACTAGCTCCGCGGAGACCCAGTACTTC.

The chain employs TRBV6-6 and TRBJ2-7, with D perhaps TRBD1 (6 bases). V lost 2 bases, J lost 5 bases, and 10 bases lay in between. This CDR3 contains 13 residues. Per germline, CDR1 MNHNY and CDR2 SVGAGI (reference sequence). CDR3 coding DNA: TGTGCCAGCAGTTACAGGGGGAACAACGAGCAGTACTTC. Protein: CASSYRGNNEQYF.